Listed here are 30 T cell receptor beta chains from one sample, sequenced in a study of blood T cell repertoires in COVID-19. The method was immunoSEQ multiplex PCR; TCRdb's version includes in-frame clones alone and lacks a portion of them. The sample records about 190,000 clones, more than 70% being singletons. Sequenced sample: peripheral blood. These TCRs come from a woman aged 40 to 49 who had recovered from COVID-19.

The chain is built from TRBV14 and TRBJ2-3, with no clear D. The V gene's germline CDR1 is SGHDN and CDR2 FVKESK. This CDR3 has 13 residues. Trimming pared 4 bases from V and 6 bases from J, leaving 11 bases between. The CDR3 loop is CASSRSLVDTQYF. The CDR3 bases are TGTGCCAGCAGCCGAAGCCTGGTGGATACGCAGTATTTT.

The chain has TRBV5-1 and TRBJ1-1; TRBD1 agrees at 9 bases. This CDR3 contains 14 residues. Germline V gene lookup returns CDR1 SGHRS and CDR2 YFSETQ. The V gene end was trimmed by 4 bases and the J gene end by 4 bases; junction bases not matched to a gene: 5. The DNA of the CDR3 is TGCGCCAGCAGCCGGGACAGGGAAGGCACTGAAGCTTTCTTT. This encodes CASSRDREGTEAFF.

The rearrangement joins TRBV9 to TRBJ1-4; tentative D call: TRBD1 (6 bases). CDR3 length: 13 residues. Trimming took 3 bases from V and 8 from J, leaving 11 bases between them. Germline V gene sequence: CDR1 SGDLS, CDR2 YYNGEE. CDR3 residues: CASSAGDREKLFF. The CDR3 nucleotides are TGTGCCAGCAGCGCAGGGGATCGGGAAAAACTGTTTTTT.

This rearrangement joins TRBV29-1 to TRBJ2-4, with TRBD1 matching 7 bases. CDR1 and CDR2 from the germline V gene are SQVTM and ANQGSEA. The CDR3 has 13 amino acids. V gave up 2 bases and J gave up 4 bases; unmatched junction bases: 2. This chain's CDR3 is CSVEWGQKNIQYF. DNA of the CDR3: TGCAGCGTTGAATGGGGACAGAAAAACATTCAGTACTTC.

The chain couples TRBV6-1 to TRBJ2-1; 11 bases align to TRBD2. Trimming cost V 3 bases and J 6 bases; bases outside gene matches: 4. Germline loops: CDR1 MNHNS, CDR2 SASEGT. The CDR3 extends over 15 amino acids. The DNA of the CDR3 is TGTGCCAGCAGTGATCGGACTAGCGGGCTCAATGAGCAGTTCTTC. It codes for CASSDRTSGLNEQFF.

CDR3 amino acids: CASSSETGRYSNQPQHF. The CDR3 DNA reads TGTGCCAGCAGTTCGGAGACAGGGCGATATAGCAATCAGCCCCAGCATTTT. The chain couples TRBV28 to TRBJ1-5, with TRBD1 matching 7 bases. The CDR3 covers 17 residues. With 4 bases clipped from V and 0 bases from J, the junction kept 9 bases outside the gene matches. Germline CDR1 and CDR2: MDHEN and SYDVKM.

This chain connects TRBV28 to TRBJ1-2, with a weak D call TRBD1 (6 bases). Trimming left V 4 bases short and J 5 bases short, with 17 bases between. The CDR3 sequence is 15 residues long. From germline, CDR1 is MDHEN and CDR2 SYDVKM. CDR3 in DNA: TGTGCCAGCAGTTGGTCGAGACAGGCCTTATATGGCTACACCTTC. Its protein is CASSWSRQALYGYTF.

A word on this clone: Other DNA sequences in the sample encode the same CDR3. The chain has TRBV4-2 and TRBJ1-5; 7 positions match TRBD1. The germline CDR1 and CDR2 sequences are LGHNA and YNFKEQ. CDR3 length equals 15 residues. J lost 5 bases, V lost 0 bases, and 4 bases had no gene match. DNA for the CDR3: TGTGCCAGCAGCCAAGATTACAGGGGATATCAGCCCCAGCATTTT. It specifies CASSQDYRGYQPQHF.

Written as DNA, the CDR3 is TGTGCCAGCAGCTTAGTAGAGGGAGGTTACACTGAAGCTTTCTTT. Residues: CASSLVEGGYTEAFF. This sequence joins TRBV11-1 and TRBJ1-1; D remains ambiguous. CDR1 and CDR2 (germline): SGHAT, FQDESV (reference sequence). The CDR3 runs 15 residues. Trimming pared 1 base from V and 3 bases from J, leaving 12 bases between.

V gene TRBV11-2 combines with J gene TRBJ2-2, with D possibly being TRBD2 (5 bases). The CDR3 is made up of 16 amino acids. The V gene lost 1 base and the J gene lost 1 base, with 10 bases spanning the gap. CDR1 SGHAT and CDR2 FQNNGV come from the germline V gene. The CDR3 nucleotides are TGTGCCAGCAGCTTAGTGGCGGGCTGGAACACCGGGGAGCTGTTTTTT. Translating it yields CASSLVAGWNTGELFF.

This clone is a singleton in its sample. The chain is built from TRBV7-9 and TRBJ2-2, with 12 bases matching TRBD2. V shed 4 bases and J 3 bases; nucleotides not matched to a gene: 3. Per germline, CDR1 SEHNR and CDR2 FQNEAQ (reference sequence). This CDR3 has 16 residues. The CDR3 DNA sequence: TGTGCCAGCAGCTCCTCTAGCGGGAGGGACACCGGGGAGCTGTTTTTT. Its protein is CASSSSSGRDTGELFF.

The rearrangement uses TRBV18 and TRBJ1-2; 7 positions agree with TRBD1. This CDR3 is 14 amino acids long. The trim removed 5 bases at V and 6 bases at J, leaving 9 bases unmatched. The germline gives CDR1 KGHSH, CDR2 LQKENI. The CDR3 DNA reads TGTGCCAGCTCATCGTCTGGGACAGTAAATGGCTACACCTTC. Translating it yields CASSSSGTVNGYTF.

V is TRBV2 and J is TRBJ2-2; TRBD2 might be the D (5 bases). With 6 bases removed from V and 0 bases from J, the gap between germline ends came to 5 bases. The CDR3 covers 13 residues. Germline-derived CDR1 and CDR2 are SNHLY and FYNNEI. The CDR3 protein is CASSGANTGELFF. DNA of the CDR3: TGTGCCAGCAGCGGGGCGAACACCGGGGAGCTGTTTTTT. The full variable domain, with the rest looked up from reference TRBV2 and TRBJ2-2, is EPEVTQTPSHQVTQMGQEVILRCVPISNHLYFYWYRQILGQKVEFLVSFYNNEISEKSEIFDDQFSVERPDGSNFTLKIRSTKLEDSAMYFCASSGANTGELFFGEGSRLTVL.

In this sample, this clone turned up a few times. The gene calls are TRBV9 and TRBJ1-2; D gene ambiguous. CDR1 is SGDLS, CDR2 YYNGEE, per germline. The V gene lost 2 bases and the J gene lost 4 bases, with 9 bases spanning the gap. This CDR3 has 13 residues. CDR3 amino acids: CASSVSSGYGYTF. CDR3 DNA sequence: TGTGCCAGCAGCGTTTCTTCCGGCTATGGCTACACCTTC. The full variable domain, its missing parts supplied by reference TRBV9 and TRBJ1-2, is DSGVTQTPKHLITATGQRVTLRCSPRSGDLSVYWYQQSLDQGLQFLIQYYNGEERAKGNILERFSAQQFPDLHSELNLSSLELGDSALYFCASSVSSGYGYTFGSGTRLTVV.

The V and J genes are TRBV7-9 and TRBJ1-2; TRBD1 matches 10 bases. This CDR3 region has 17 residues. CDR1 SEHNR and CDR2 FQNEAQ come from the germline V gene (reference sequence). The V and J ends lost 5 bases and 2 bases, in that order; junction bases with no gene match: 11. The CDR3 spells CASSHLLGQGGNYGYTF. CDR3 bases: TGTGCCAGCAGCCACCTACTTGGACAGGGGGGGAACTATGGCTACACCTTC.

CDR3 region: CATSRLLAGNNQYF. The CDR3 DNA is TGTGCCACCAGCAGATTATTAGCGGGCAACAACCAGTACTTC. The chain has TRBV15 and TRBJ2-7; 7 bases line up with TRBD2. The trim removed 2 bases at V and 10 bases at J, leaving 11 bases unmatched. The CDR3 sequence is 14 residues long. Germline V gives CDR1 LNHNV, CDR2 YYDKDF (reference sequence).

The CDR3, as DNA: TGTGCCATCAACATCAGAGCGGGCCCCACAGATACGCAGTATTTT. Translated: CAINIRAGPTDTQYF. V gene TRBV10-3 combines with J gene TRBJ2-3, with D possibly TRBD2 on 6 matching bases. Germline-derived CDR1 and CDR2 are ENHRY and SYGVKD. This CDR3 is 15 amino acids long. The V and J ends lost 7 bases and 2 bases respectively, with 16 bases between them.

This clone appeared a few times. The rearrangement uses TRBV2 and TRBJ2-3, with no clear D. The CDR3 extends over 11 amino acids. Trimming pared 4 bases from V and 6 bases from J, leaving 5 bases between. CDR1 and CDR2 (germline): SNHLY, FYNNEI. The CDR3 protein is CASSVSDTQYF. In nucleotides, the CDR3 is TGTGCCAGCAGTGTTTCTGATACGCAGTATTTT.

The chain recombines TRBV9 with TRBJ1-4; 8 bases fit TRBD1. The ends lost 3 bases at V and 1 base at J; junction bases unmatched: 2. Germline lookup yields CDR1 SGDLS and CDR2 YYNGEE. CDR3 length: 15 amino acids. For the CDR3, the DNA is TGTGCCAGCAGCGCCGGACAGGGAACTAATGAAAAACTGTTTTTT. It is translated as CASSAGQGTNEKLFF.

The rearrangement uses TRBV12-5 and TRBJ2-7; no clear D. The CDR3 has 10 residues. Between the trimmed V and J ends, which lost 4 bases and 4 bases, there was a span of 2 bases. Per the germline V gene, CDR1 is LGHNT and CDR2 is FRNRAP. The CDR3: CASGSYEQYF. DNA for the CDR3: TGTGCTAGTGGTTCTTACGAGCAGTACTTC.

The chain couples TRBV30 to TRBJ1-5; 7 nucleotides agree with TRBD1. Germline CDR1 is GTSNPN and CDR2 is SVGIG (reference sequence). V lost 4 bases, J lost 0 bases, and 6 bases stayed unmatched. This CDR3 is built from 15 residues. The DNA for the CDR3 is TGTGCCTGGAAGAGGGACAGTAATAGCAATCAGCCCCAGCATTTT. Its protein is CAWKRDSNSNQPQHF.

J is TRBJ2-7 and V is TRBV7-8, with D unresolved. Between the trimmed V and J ends, which lost 11 bases and 0 bases, there was a span of 17 bases. Germline V gene lookup returns CDR1 SGHVS and CDR2 FQNEAQ. The CDR3 has 14 residues. This CDR3 reads CASLRGWSSYEQYF. As DNA, the CDR3 is TGTGCCTCACTCCGCGGTTGGAGCTCCTACGAGCAGTACTTC.

V and J are TRBV6-5 and TRBJ1-1; a weak D match, TRBD1 (5 bases). V lost 6 bases to trimming and J lost 8 bases, with 19 bases between them. The CDR3 runs to 14 residues. Per the germline V gene, CDR1 is MNHEY and CDR2 is SVGAGI. The CDR3 region is CASRRQGGRREAFF. CDR3 nucleotides: TGTGCCAGCAGGCGTCAGGGAGGTCGGAGAGAAGCTTTCTTT.

The chain uses TRBV24-1 and TRBJ1-4; D is possibly TRBD1 (5 bases). Germline V CDR1 and CDR2: KGHDR, SFDVKD. V was cut by 3 bases and J by 3 bases, with 10 bases left in between. The CDR3 totals 15 residues. For the CDR3, the DNA is TGTGCCACCAGTGATGGAGGGGCACCTAATGAAAAACTGTTTTTT. This sequence encodes CATSDGGAPNEKLFF.

J is TRBJ2-7 and V is TRBV28; possible D gene TRBD1, 6 bases. The CDR3 contains 14 residues. The germline V and J ends were trimmed by 6 bases and 4 bases, with 16 bases remaining between them. Germline V gene lookup returns CDR1 MDHEN and CDR2 SYDVKM. Here the CDR3 reads CASSEIGGPYEQYF. In nucleotides, the CDR3 is TGTGCCAGCAGCGAAATAGGGGGACCTTACGAGCAGTACTTC.

J is TRBJ1-1 and V is TRBV19; D gene uncertain. Trimming took off 5 bases at V and 1 base at J, with 14 bases between the two ends. Germline V lookup: CDR1 LNHDA, CDR2 SQIVND (reference sequence). The CDR3 totals 15 residues. Written as DNA, the CDR3 is TGTGCCAGTAGTTTTGGTTGGGCAGCGAACACTGAAGCTTTCTTT. This codes for CASSFGWAANTEAFF.

The chain carries TRBV2 and TRBJ2-7; D is unresolved. CDR1 and CDR2 (germline): SNHLY, FYNNEI. The CDR3 contains 12 residues. V was shortened by 7 bases and J by 4 bases, with 11 bases between the two germline ends. CDR3 region: CASTGTSYEQYF. The CDR3 coding sequence is TGTGCCAGCACGGGTACATCTTACGAGCAGTACTTC.

The rearrangement links TRBV9 to TRBJ1-4; 8 bases are a match to TRBD1. J lost 6 bases, V lost 2 bases, and 3 bases had no gene match. Germline V lookup: CDR1 SGDLS, CDR2 YYNGEE. CDR3 size: 14 residues. The CDR3 loop reads CASSVGTGDEKLFF. In nucleotides, the CDR3 is TGTGCCAGCAGCGTCGGGACAGGAGATGAAAAACTGTTTTTT. The variable domain in full, with the rest retrieved from reference TRBV9 and TRBJ1-4, is DSGVTQTPKHLITATGQRVTLRCSPRSGDLSVYWYQQSLDQGLQFLIQYYNGEERAKGNILERFSAQQFPDLHSELNLSSLELGDSALYFCASSVGTGDEKLFFGSGTQLSVL.

The V gene is TRBV3-1 (or the pseudogene TRBV3-2), the J gene TRBJ2-5, with TRBD2 matching over 7 bases. Germline V lookup: CDR1 LGHDT, CDR2 YNNKEL (reference sequence). CDR3 length: 17 residues. Unmatched junction bases numbered 11, after V lost 1 base and J lost 3 bases. In DNA form, the CDR3 reads TGTGCCAGCAGCCAAGCTATACGGATAGCGGGCGAAGAGACCCAGTACTTC. It codes for CASSQAIRIAGEETQYF.

Written as DNA, the CDR3 is TGCGCCAGCAGCCAAGGCCAGGGTACCTACGAGCAGTACTTC. Translation: CASSQGQGTYEQYF. J is TRBJ2-7 and V is TRBV4-3, with D tentatively TRBD1 (5 bases). Trimming removed 1 base from V and 2 bases from J, with 9 bases in between. This CDR3 is built from 14 residues. CDR1 is LGHNA and CDR2 is YSLEER in the germline V gene.